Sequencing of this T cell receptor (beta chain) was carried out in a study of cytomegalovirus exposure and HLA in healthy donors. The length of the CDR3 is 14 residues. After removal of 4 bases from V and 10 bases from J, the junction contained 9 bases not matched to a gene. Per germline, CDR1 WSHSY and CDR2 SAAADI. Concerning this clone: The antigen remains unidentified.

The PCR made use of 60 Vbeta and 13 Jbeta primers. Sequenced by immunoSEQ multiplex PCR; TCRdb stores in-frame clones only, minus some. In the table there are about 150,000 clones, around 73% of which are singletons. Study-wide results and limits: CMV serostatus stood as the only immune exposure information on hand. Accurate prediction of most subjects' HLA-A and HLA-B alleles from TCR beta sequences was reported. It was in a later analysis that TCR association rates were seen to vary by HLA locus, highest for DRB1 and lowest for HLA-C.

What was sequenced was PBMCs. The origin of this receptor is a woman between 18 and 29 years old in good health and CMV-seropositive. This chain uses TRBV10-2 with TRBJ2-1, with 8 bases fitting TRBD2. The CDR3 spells CASSGARVAGEQFF. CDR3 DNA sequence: TGCGCCAGCAGTGGGGCCCGGGTAGCGGGGGAGCAGTTCTTC.